The rows below give T cell receptor beta chains drawn from one sample of a study of T cells after yellow fever vaccination. MiXCR, applied by TCRdb to the 5' RACE reads, yields one record per CDR3 protein. The sample lists roughly 400,000 distinct CDR3 sequences, around 20% occurring once. The sequencing here drew on PBMCs, taken before the yellow fever booster vaccination. The source is a man younger than 35 who received the YFV17D yellow fever vaccine. Both conserved end residues are part of each CDR3. The D gene is left open where the match is weak. Rows may omit the clone size; those that give it use once, few, many or a size class.

TRBV20-1	.	TRBJ2-2	few	TGCAGTGCTAGAGGCGCGGTCTTCACCGGGGAGCTGTTTTTT	CSARGAVFTGELFF
TRBV6-5	.	TRBJ2-6	few	TGTGCCAGCAGAACGACAGCCACTGGGGCCAACGTCCTGACTTTC	CASRTTATGANVLTF
TRBV29-1	.	TRBJ1-2	.	TGCAGCGTTGAAGGGGGAACCTTC	CSVEGGTF
TRBV10-3	TRBD2	TRBJ2-3	few	TGTGCCATCAGTGAGTCGAGGCTAGCGGGGCGCACAGATACGCAGTATTTT	CAISESRLAGRTDTQYF
TRBV7-9	.	TRBJ2-5	.	TGTGCCAGCAGCGGTCGACAGGGAAGCGGGGAGACCCAGTACTTC	CASSGRQGSGETQYF
TRBV12-3/TRBV12-4	.	TRBJ1-2	few	TGTGCCAGCAGTTTGTTCACAGGGATAGGCTATGGCTACACCTTC	CASSLFTGIGYGYTF
TRBV6-1	TRBD1	TRBJ1-2	few	TGTGCCAGCAGCCGCCCCCAGGGGGACTATGGCTACACCTTC	CASSRPQGDYGYTF
TRBV15	.	TRBJ1-5	.	TGTGCCACCAGCAGAGATTCGGAACAGCCCCAGCATTTT	CATSRDSEQPQHF
TRBV9	.	TRBJ2-5	.	TGTGCCAGCAGCGTAGATGGAGGGCAAGAGACCCAGTACTTC	CASSVDGGQETQYF
TRBV7-9	.	TRBJ2-4	few	TGTGCCAGCAGCTTATTCGGGACAGCCAAAAACATTCAGTACTTC	CASSLFGTAKNIQYF
TRBV4-1	.	TRBJ1-1	.	TGCGCCAGCAGCCAAGATTCCGGGACCGGTGAAGCTTTCTTT	CASSQDSGTGEAFF
TRBV18	TRBD2	TRBJ2-7	.	TGTGCCAGCTCTCCCGGGACTAGCGGCAACGAGCAGTACTTC	CASSPGTSGNEQYF
TRBV4-3	TRBD1	TRBJ2-6	few	TGCGCCAGCAGCCAAGATTACTGGGACAGGGACCCCTCTGGGGCCAACGTCCTGACTTTC	CASSQDYWDRDPSGANVLTF
TRBV4-1	.	TRBJ2-1	.	TGCGCCAGCAGCCAAGATCATTACAGCCCAATGGAGCAGTTCTTC	CASSQDHYSPMEQFF
TRBV20-1	TRBD1	TRBJ1-5	few	TGCAGTGCTCCGACAGGGATTAATAGCAATCAGCCCCAGCATTTT	CSAPTGINSNQPQHF
TRBV7-9	.	TRBJ2-3	.	TGTGCCAGCAGCTTACGGGTGGGGAGCACAGATACGCAGTATTTT	CASSLRVGSTDTQYF
TRBV9	TRBD1	TRBJ2-2	few	TGTGCCAGCAGCGTACAGGGGGCGCCCGGGGAGCTGTTTTTT	CASSVQGAPGELFF
TRBV25-1	.	TRBJ2-3	few	TGTGCCAGCAGTGGTTATACGCAGTATTTT	CASSGYTQYF
TRBV5-1	TRBD1	TRBJ2-7	.	TGCGCCAGCAGCGTCCCTGGACAGGGGGCTAACGAGCAGTACTTC	CASSVPGQGANEQYF
TRBV20-1	.	TRBJ2-3	.	TGCAGTGCCGGTAGGGCGGGGAGCACAGATACGCAGTATTTT	CSAGRAGSTDTQYF
TRBV7-8	TRBD1	TRBJ1-1	.	TGTGCCAGCACCCCGGACAGGGGGCATAACACTGAAGCTTTCTTT	CASTPDRGHNTEAFF
TRBV14	TRBD1	TRBJ2-1	many	TGTGCCAGCAGTCGACAGGGGAATGAGCAGTTCTTC	CASSRQGNEQFF
TRBV6-5	TRBD1	TRBJ2-2	few	TGTGCCAGCATTGACAGGGCCACCGGGGAGCTGTTTTTT	CASIDRATGELFF
TRBV7-3	TRBD2	TRBJ2-3	few	TGTGCCAGCAGCCCGTGGGGGGGGGAGGCAGATACGCAGTATTTT	CASSPWGGEADTQYF
TRBV9	TRBD2	TRBJ2-5	.	TGTGCCAGCAGCCCAAGGACTAGTGTGGAGACCCAGTACTTC	CASSPRTSVETQYF
TRBV5-4	.	TRBJ2-3	.	TGTGCCAGCAGCTGGCGGACGGTAGCAACAGATACGCAGTATTTT	CASSWRTVATDTQYF
TRBV7-9	TRBD1	TRBJ2-1	.	TGTGCCAGCAGCTTGGACAGGGGTGCGACGTATGAGCAGTTCTTC	CASSLDRGATYEQFF
TRBV18	.	TRBJ2-7	once	TGTGCCAGCTCACCCCGGGACCTCTCCTACGAGCAGTACTTC	CASSPRDLSYEQYF
TRBV4-1	TRBD1	TRBJ1-2	.	TGCGCCAGCAGCCAAGGGGACAGGAGCGTTAACTATGGCTACACCTTC	CASSQGDRSVNYGYTF
TRBV7-8	.	TRBJ2-5	few	TGTGCCAGCAGCTTGCACGACCACCCCAAGACCCAGTACTTC	CASSLHDHPKTQYF
TRBV4-2	TRBD2	TRBJ2-5	few	TGTGCCAGCAGCCAAGATCCGCCTAGCGGGGGCCAAGAGACCCAGTACTTC	CASSQDPPSGGQETQYF
TRBV29-1	.	TRBJ1-1	.	TGCAGCGTTGACCCCGGTCGGGGTGGTAACACTGAAGCTTTCTTT	CSVDPGRGGNTEAFF
TRBV7-2	.	TRBJ1-5	.	TGTGCCAGCAGCTATTTTCTGTCAGGGATCAATCAGCCCCAGCATTTT	CASSYFLSGINQPQHF
TRBV4-1	.	TRBJ1-5	few	TGCGCCAGCAGCCAAGAGCCATTTGGGCCCCAGCATTTT	CASSQEPFGPQHF
TRBV7-2	.	TRBJ2-7	.	TGTGCCAGCAGCTTGTCCCGGGGCCTTGAGCAGTACTTC	CASSLSRGLEQYF
TRBV29-1	TRBD2	TRBJ2-1	.	TGCAGCGTGGGTACTAGACTAGCGGAGGACAATGAGCAGTTCTTC	CSVGTRLAEDNEQFF
TRBV20-1	TRBD1	TRBJ2-5	.	TGCAGTGCTAGGCGGACAGGGAAGCATACCCAGTACTTC	CSARRTGKHTQYF
TRBV6-5	.	TRBJ2-2	few	TGTGCCAGCAGCCGCAGGGGAAACACCGGGGAGCTGTTTTTT	CASSRRGNTGELFF
TRBV4-2	TRBD2	TRBJ2-5	.	TGTGCCAGCAGCCAAGGGACTAGCGGGGGGAGGACCCAGTACTTC	CASSQGTSGGRTQYF